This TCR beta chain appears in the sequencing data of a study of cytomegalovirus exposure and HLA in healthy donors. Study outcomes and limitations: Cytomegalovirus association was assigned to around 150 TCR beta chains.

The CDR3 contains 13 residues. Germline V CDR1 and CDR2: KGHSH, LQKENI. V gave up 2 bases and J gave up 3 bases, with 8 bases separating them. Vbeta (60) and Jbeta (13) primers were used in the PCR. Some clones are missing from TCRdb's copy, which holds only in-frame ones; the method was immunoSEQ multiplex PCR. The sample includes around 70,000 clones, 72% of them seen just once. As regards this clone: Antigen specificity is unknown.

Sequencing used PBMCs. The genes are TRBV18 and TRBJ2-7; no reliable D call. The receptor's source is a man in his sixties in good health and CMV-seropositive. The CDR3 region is CASSPNPYYEQYF. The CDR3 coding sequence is TGTGCCAGCTCACCAAACCCCTACTACGAGCAGTACTTC.